Listed below are T cell receptor beta chains from one sample, sequenced in a study of blood T cell repertoires in COVID-19. This table comes from immunoSEQ multiplex PCR, and its TCRdb copy is limited to in-frame clones, with some not included. Found here are 100,000 to 150,000 clones, over 75% of them singletons; the top ten hold roughly 9.7%. The sample consisted of peripheral blood. The receptors derive from a man in his forties with active or convalescent COVID-19. The CDR3 runs from the conserved cysteine through the conserved F or W. A D gene is named only where the DNA matches it firmly. Expanded clones are given a class, and other clones once, few, many or no size at all.

DNA: TGCGCCAGCAGCTGGGACAGACAATCCTATGGCTACACCTTC; CDR3: CASSWDRQSYGYTF; size: .; V: TRBV5-1; J: TRBJ1-2; D: TRBD1
DNA: TGTGCCAGCAGCTTGGGTGTAGCGGGACCTAGCACAGATACGCAGTATTTT; CDR3: CASSLGVAGPSTDTQYF; size: few; V: TRBV5-8; J: TRBJ2-3; D: TRBD2
DNA: TGTGCCAGTAGTATGCGCAGGGGGCTTAATGAAAAACTGTTTTTT; CDR3: CASSMRRGLNEKLFF; size: few; V: TRBV19; J: TRBJ1-4; D: TRBD1
DNA: TGTGCCAGCAGCCAAGACGCGGCAGGGAATCATGGCTACACCTTC; CDR3: CASSQDAAGNHGYTF; size: .; V: TRBV3-1/TRBV3-2; J: TRBJ1-2; D: .
DNA: TGCGCCAGCAGCTTGGATATCTACGTGAAGTACTTC; CDR3: CASSLDIYVKYF; size: .; V: TRBV5-1; J: TRBJ2-7; D: .
DNA: TGTGCCAGCAGCCCTGGGACAGTTCGATCCCCCTACTCTGGGGCCAACGTCCTGACTTTC; CDR3: CASSPGTVRSPYSGANVLTF; size: .; V: TRBV7-3; J: TRBJ2-6; D: TRBD1
DNA: TGTGCCAGCAGCCAAGCTGCGAACAGGGAGACTTCACCCCTCCACTTT; CDR3: CASSQAANRETSPLHF; size: few; V: TRBV4-2; J: TRBJ1-6; D: .
DNA: TGTGCCAGTAGTGACAGAGCCTATGGCTACACCTTC; CDR3: CASSDRAYGYTF; size: .; V: TRBV19; J: TRBJ1-2; D: .
DNA: TGCAGCGTTGACAGCGGGGGGCCTGGCTACACCTTC; CDR3: CSVDSGGPGYTF; size: .; V: TRBV29-1; J: TRBJ1-2; D: .
DNA: TGTGCCAGCTCAGTGGACAGGGCGGCCGAGCAGTACTTC; CDR3: CASSVDRAAEQYF; size: .; V: TRBV18; J: TRBJ2-7; D: TRBD1
DNA: TGTGCCAGCAGGCGACAGGCCGATCAGCCCCAGCATTTT; CDR3: CASRRQADQPQHF; size: .; V: TRBV27; J: TRBJ1-5; D: .
DNA: TGTGCCAGCAGCCACGGGACTATTACCTCCTACGAGCAGTACTTC; CDR3: CASSHGTITSYEQYF; size: few; V: TRBV11-2; J: TRBJ2-7; D: TRBD2
DNA: TGTGCCATCAGTGAGTCTAGCGTCGGCGATACGCAGTATTTT; CDR3: CAISESSVGDTQYF; size: .; V: TRBV10-3; J: TRBJ2-3; D: .
DNA: TGTGCCACCAGCAGAGAGGGTACAGTTGCTAATGAAAAACTGTTTTTT; CDR3: CATSREGTVANEKLFF; size: .; V: TRBV15; J: TRBJ1-4; D: .
DNA: TGTGCCAGCAGCTTATGGGAGTGGATTGGCGAGCAGTTCTTC; CDR3: CASSLWEWIGEQFF; size: .; V: TRBV7-9; J: TRBJ2-1; D: .
DNA: TGTGCCAGCAGTTATCACGAGAATCAGCCCCAGCATTTT; CDR3: CASSYHENQPQHF; size: .; V: TRBV6-2/TRBV6-3; J: TRBJ1-5; D: .
DNA: TGTGCCAGTAGTTTCCTTGGGGGCCCAGAGACCCAGTACTTC; CDR3: CASSFLGGPETQYF; size: .; V: TRBV19; J: TRBJ2-5; D: .
DNA: TGTGCCATCTCCGGGACAGGGGACAATCAGCCCCAGCATTTT; CDR3: CAISGTGDNQPQHF; size: .; V: TRBV10-3; J: TRBJ1-5; D: TRBD1
DNA: TGTGCCAGCAGCTTTTCCTTAGGACAGGTACTGGCGAGGGGGGAGACCCAGTACTTC; CDR3: CASSFSLGQVLARGETQYF; size: few; V: TRBV7-9; J: TRBJ2-5; D: TRBD1
DNA: TGTGCCAGCAGCTTAGGGCTAGCGGGCTACAATGAGCAGTTCTTC; CDR3: CASSLGLAGYNEQFF; size: .; V: TRBV7-2; J: TRBJ2-1; D: TRBD2
DNA: TGTGCCAGTAGTACACGCGGGACAGGGACCCGAGAGACCCAGTACTTC; CDR3: CASSTRGTGTRETQYF; size: once; V: TRBV19; J: TRBJ2-5; D: TRBD1
DNA: TGTGCCAGCGCCTCTGGCGGCTCCTACGAGCAGTACTTC; CDR3: CASASGGSYEQYF; size: .; V: TRBV6-5; J: TRBJ2-7; D: .
DNA: TGTGCCACCTCAGGGGGTAACACAGATACGCAGTATTTT; CDR3: CATSGGNTDTQYF; size: .; V: TRBV14; J: TRBJ2-3; D: TRBD1
DNA: TGCGCCAGCAGCCAGGGTGGAGTAGCGGGGGGGTCCACCGGGGAGCTGTTTTTT; CDR3: CASSQGGVAGGSTGELFF; size: .; V: TRBV4-1; J: TRBJ2-2; D: TRBD2
DNA: TGTGCCAGCAAAGGGACAGACCTGAGCTCTGGAAACACCATATATTTT; CDR3: CASKGTDLSSGNTIYF; size: .; V: TRBV2; J: TRBJ1-3; D: TRBD1
DNA: TGTGCCAGCTCAACGACTGAAAATCAGCCCCAGCATTTT; CDR3: CASSTTENQPQHF; size: once; V: TRBV18; J: TRBJ1-5; D: .
DNA: TGTGCCATCAGTCAAACGGGACACCGATCGAACACCGGGGAGCTGTTTTTT; CDR3: CAISQTGHRSNTGELFF; size: .; V: TRBV10-3; J: TRBJ2-2; D: .
DNA: TGTGCCAGTAGCCCCCAGGGGGCGCTGATCGTTCAGCCCCAGCATTTT; CDR3: CASSPQGALIVQPQHF; size: .; V: TRBV19; J: TRBJ1-5; D: TRBD1
DNA: TGTGCCAGCGGACCAGGGGCGCGGGAGACCCAGTACTTC; CDR3: CASGPGARETQYF; size: .; V: TRBV7-9; J: TRBJ2-5; D: .
DNA: TGTGCCAGCCTCGTTGGGGCCGTCGGCATTCAGTACTTC; CDR3: CASLVGAVGIQYF; size: .; V: TRBV2; J: TRBJ2-4; D: .
DNA: TGTGCCAGCAGCGGTCAGCAGGGGATCACAGATACGCAGTATTTT; CDR3: CASSGQQGITDTQYF; size: .; V: TRBV5-4; J: TRBJ2-3; D: .
DNA: TGCAGCGACAAAGGGGGCAAAAGCTCCTACGAGCAGTACTTC; CDR3: CSDKGGKSSYEQYF; size: .; V: TRBV29-1; J: TRBJ2-7; D: TRBD1
DNA: TGCGCCAGCAGCTCCGCTGGGACAGCCGCAAATGGCTACACCTTC; CDR3: CASSSAGTAANGYTF; size: .; V: TRBV5-1; J: TRBJ1-2; D: TRBD1
DNA: TGTGCCAGCAAGGGAATAGCGGGTAGCACAGATACGCAGTATTTT; CDR3: CASKGIAGSTDTQYF; size: few; V: TRBV6-5; J: TRBJ2-3; D: TRBD2
DNA: TGTGCCAGCAGCTTAGCAGGGGCAAATCAGCCCCAGCATTTT; CDR3: CASSLAGANQPQHF; size: .; V: TRBV7-6; J: TRBJ1-5; D: .
DNA: TGTGCCAGCTCGTTTAACTATGGCTACACCTTC; CDR3: CASSFNYGYTF; size: .; V: TRBV6-5; J: TRBJ1-2; D: .
DNA: TGTGCCAGCAGTGAAGCGGCAGGGGCTGGAAACACCATATATTTT; CDR3: CASSEAAGAGNTIYF; size: .; V: TRBV2; J: TRBJ1-3; D: .
DNA: TGTGCCAGCAGCCCATCCGGCGGTTTACTGTTTTTT; CDR3: CASSPSGGLLFF; size: .; V: TRBV7-6; J: TRBJ1-4; D: .
DNA: TGTGCCACCCTCCTTTACGGCGGGGACGGCGATAGCACAGATACGCAGTATTTT; CDR3: CATLLYGGDGDSTDTQYF; size: .; V: TRBV24-1; J: TRBJ2-3; D: .
DNA: TGCGCCAGCAGCCCGGTCGGGGCCCAGGGGGCGGGCTACACCTTC; CDR3: CASSPVGAQGAGYTF; size: .; V: TRBV5-1; J: TRBJ1-2; D: TRBD1
DNA: TGTGCCAGCTCCCGGGAGAACTACGAGCAGTACTTC; CDR3: CASSRENYEQYF; size: .; V: TRBV2; J: TRBJ2-7; D: .
DNA: TGTGCCAGCAGCCCCGGTCGAATGGAAAAACTGTTTTTT; CDR3: CASSPGRMEKLFF; size: .; V: TRBV11-2; J: TRBJ1-4; D: .
DNA: TGTGCCAGCTCACAACAGGGATATACCGGGGAGCTGTTTTTT; CDR3: CASSQQGYTGELFF; size: few; V: TRBV18; J: TRBJ2-2; D: .
DNA: TGTGCCAGCAGCCGATCCGGGACTCCGCTTAAGTACACTGAAGCTTTCTTT; CDR3: CASSRSGTPLKYTEAFF; size: .; V: TRBV14; J: TRBJ1-1; D: .
DNA: TGTGCCAGCAGTCAGACCGGGACAAGAAACTATGGCTACACCTTC; CDR3: CASSQTGTRNYGYTF; size: few; V: TRBV6-5; J: TRBJ1-2; D: .
DNA: TGCGCCAGCAGCTTGGAGGCTAGCGGGGGGGCAAATGAGCAGTTCTTC; CDR3: CASSLEASGGANEQFF; size: .; V: TRBV5-1; J: TRBJ2-1; D: TRBD2
DNA: TGTGCCAGCAGCCGCGGCCCTTTGGGGACCCAGTACTTC; CDR3: CASSRGPLGTQYF; size: .; V: TRBV5-6; J: TRBJ2-5; D: .
DNA: TGTGCCAGCAGTGAAGCTAAGGGGGCCCAAGAGACCCAGTACTTC; CDR3: CASSEAKGAQETQYF; size: once; V: TRBV2; J: TRBJ2-5; D: TRBD1
DNA: TGTGCCAGCAGCTTGACAGGGGGCGCTGATGAAAAACTGTTTTTT; CDR3: CASSLTGGADEKLFF; size: .; V: TRBV7-9; J: TRBJ1-4; D: TRBD1
DNA: TGTGCCAGCAGTGATAGGACTAGCAGGGATACGCAGTATTTT; CDR3: CASSDRTSRDTQYF; size: .; V: TRBV6-1; J: TRBJ2-3; D: TRBD2
DNA: TGTGCCAGTAACCCCTACGGGACACCTTATGGCTACACCTTC; CDR3: CASNPYGTPYGYTF; size: once; V: TRBV19; J: TRBJ1-2; D: .
DNA: TGTGCCAGCAGCGTATCAGAGGGTGGTAATTCACCCCTCCACTTT; CDR3: CASSVSEGGNSPLHF; size: .; V: TRBV9; J: TRBJ1-6; D: .
DNA: TGCGCCAGCAGACGGGAGGTTATCGATACGCAGTATTTT; CDR3: CASRREVIDTQYF; size: .; V: TRBV4-1; J: TRBJ2-3; D: TRBD2